This TCR beta chain is drawn from a study of T cell repertoires in cytomegalovirus infection. TCRdb independently ran MiXCR on the reads; one entry per CDR3 protein. The sample holds about 360,000 distinct CDR3 sequences, around a third seen once. Germline assignment: CDR1 SGHVT and CDR2 SQSDAQ. Between the trimmed V and J ends, which lost 5 bases and 8 bases, there was a span of 15 bases. There are 13 residues in the CDR3. This clonotype turned up a few times. Its antigen remains unknown. Material: cultured PBMCs, obtained from culture after CMV antigen stimulation. The chain recombines TRBV7-4 with TRBJ1-2; D is unclear. The receptor was derived from a human donor in good health (CMV status not recorded). Some clones in this sample may be carry-over from other donors' samples. The CDR3 DNA follows: TGTGCCAGCAGCGAAAGATACGCCGAGGGCTACACCTTC. Translation: CASSERYAEGYTF.